This TCR beta chain was recovered during a study of cytomegalovirus exposure and HLA in healthy donors. Regarding the study as a whole: The classifier reportedly diagnosed cytomegalovirus status with high specificity and sensitivity. Investigators reported approximately 150 TCR beta chains as tied to cytomegalovirus. Earlier analysis found most TCR beta V segments productive about 87% or about 30% of the time.

Notes on this clone: As yet, its antigen is unknown.

Use of 60 Vbeta and 13 Jbeta primers characterized the PCR. Clones were sequenced by immunoSEQ multiplex PCR, and TCRdb holds only the in-frame ones, with some missing. The sample lists 150,000 or so clones; roughly 80% were seen once. Unrecorded immune exposure was likely among donors, who were nominally healthy when sampled. This CDR3 is built from 17 residues. Germline V gene lookup returns CDR1 SGHRS and CDR2 YFSETQ. V was pared by 1 base and J by 4 bases, with 7 bases of the junction left unmatched. This clonotype originated in a man aged 25-45 years in good health and CMV-seropositive. The chain uses TRBV5-1 and TRBJ2-1; 11 nucleotides match TRBD2. Sample: PBMCs. The CDR3 reads CASSLRSGTSGYNEQFF. As DNA, the CDR3 is TGCGCCAGCAGCTTGAGATCCGGGACTAGCGGTTACAATGAGCAGTTCTTC.